One and the same sample provided the 14 T cell receptor beta chains below, sequenced in a study of blood T cell repertoires in COVID-19. Assay: immunoSEQ multiplex PCR; the TCRdb copy retains only in-frame clones and omits some. The sample lists just under 20,000 clones, approximately 91% seen once, with approximately 10% in the top ten. The sequenced sample consisted of peripheral blood. The receptors were sampled from a human donor in a cohort sampled during active COVID-19.

V usage is TRBV24-1 and J usage is TRBJ2-7; D possibly corresponds to TRBD1 (5 bases). With 0 bases removed from V and 4 bases from J, the gap between germline ends came to 12 bases. There are 15 residues in the CDR3. Germline V CDR1 and CDR2: KGHDR, SFDVKD. CDR3 sequence reads: CATSDLRGTGYEQYF. In DNA, the CDR3 is TGTGCCACCAGTGATTTGAGGGGAACAGGATACGAGCAGTACTTC.

V gene TRBV3-1 (or the pseudogene TRBV3-2) combines with J gene TRBJ2-3, with 12 bases lining up with TRBD2. The CDR3 runs 19 residues. CDR1 is LGHDT, CDR2 YNNKEL, per germline (reference sequence). Losses at the gene ends were 4 bases for V and 0 bases for J; bases not matched to a gene: 11. This CDR3 is CASSRTLAGGPSSTDTQYF. In DNA form, the CDR3 reads TGTGCCAGCAGCCGGACCCTAGCGGGGGGGCCGTCGAGCACAGATACGCAGTATTTT.

The V and J genes are TRBV10-3 and TRBJ1-5, with D maybe TRBD1 (6 bases). Germline V gene sequence: CDR1 ENHRY, CDR2 SYGVKD. The CDR3 is 15 amino acids. The V gene lost 6 bases and the J gene lost 0 bases, with 12 bases spanning the gap. The CDR3 is CAIRADSYSNQPQHF. The CDR3 bases are TGTGCCATCAGGGCGGACAGTTATAGCAATCAGCCCCAGCATTTT.

The J gene is TRBJ1-5, the V gene TRBV15; D unresolved. The CDR3 spans 14 residues. Germline lookup yields CDR1 LNHNV and CDR2 YYDKDF (reference sequence). V lost 5 bases to trimming and J lost 0 bases, with 8 bases between them. The CDR3 loop is CATSRLLSNQPQHF. CDR3 nucleotides: TGTGCCACCAGCCGCTTACTTAGCAATCAGCCCCAGCATTTT. The full variable domain, with the rest looked up from reference TRBV15 and TRBJ1-5, is DAMVIQNPRYQVTQFGKPVTLSCSQTLNHNVMYWYQQKSSQAPKLLFHYYDKDFNNEADTPDNFQSRRPNTSFCFLDIRSPGLGDTAMYLCATSRLLSNQPQHFGDGTRLSIL.

The chain has TRBV6-5 and TRBJ1-6; D is unclear. The germline gives CDR1 MNHEY, CDR2 SVGAGI. The ends were cut back, 7 bases at V and 9 bases at J, with 16 bases in the middle. The CDR3 has 14 residues. As DNA, the CDR3 is TGTGCCAGCACCCCCCGGGCGGGTCTTTCACCCCTCCACTTT. Translation: CASTPRAGLSPLHF.

As DNA, the CDR3 is TGTGCCAGCAGCCCCCGCCCCCTTACAGGGTTTGGCTACACCTTC. Translated, it gives CASSPRPLTGFGYTF. The chain combines TRBV5-8 with TRBJ1-2; a weak D match, TRBD1 (6 bases). The germline CDR1 and CDR2 sequences are SGHTS and YDEGEE. V was trimmed by 4 bases and J by 7 bases, leaving 20 bases between them. CDR3 length: 15 amino acids.

The rearrangement uses TRBV19 and TRBJ2-3; TRBD2 aligns across 7 bases. The CDR3 totals 14 residues. Trimming at V came to 5 bases and at J to 2 bases, leaving 4 bases not matched to a gene. The germline V gene encodes CDR1 LNHDA and CDR2 SQIVND (reference sequence). The CDR3 coding sequence is TGTGCCAGTAGTGCCGGGACTACCACAGATACGCAGTATTTT. Residues: CASSAGTTTDTQYF.

The V and J genes are TRBV6-5 and TRBJ1-2; 8 bases map to TRBD1. The length of the CDR3 is 15 residues. CDR1 is MNHEY, CDR2 SVGAGI, per germline. The ends lost 4 bases at V and 7 bases at J; junction bases unmatched: 11. The CDR3 nucleotides read TGTGCCAGCAGTTCTGTAAGGACAGGGTATCCTGGCTACACCTTC. Amino acids: CASSSVRTGYPGYTF.

This rearrangement joins TRBV6-5 to TRBJ2-7, with a tentative D call TRBD1 (5 bases). Trimming pared 8 bases from V and 9 bases from J, leaving 17 bases between. This CDR3 is built from 12 residues. Looked up from germline, CDR1 is MNHEY and CDR2 is SVGAGI. The CDR3 DNA follows: TGTGCCAGCTCCCCGACAGTTGTTGCGCAGTACTTC. Protein sequence: CASSPTVVAQYF.

The J gene is TRBJ2-7, the V gene TRBV6-5, with 9 positions matching TRBD2. In germline, CDR1 is MNHEY, CDR2 SVGAGI. V lost 3 bases to trimming and J lost 2 bases; unmatched junction nucleotides: 8. The CDR3 extends over 16 amino acids. The CDR3 DNA is TGTGCCAGCAGTTATTCTAGCGGGGCGAGGACCTACGAGCAGTACTTC. It is translated as CASSYSSGARTYEQYF.

The DNA of the CDR3 is TGTGCCAGCAGGAGGACGGGAGCTGGAAACACCATATATTTT. This codes for CASRRTGAGNTIYF. This chain uses TRBV6-5 with TRBJ1-3; D remains unclear. This CDR3 is built from 14 residues. V lost 6 bases, J lost 2 bases, and 11 bases lay in between. Looked up from germline, CDR1 is MNHEY and CDR2 is SVGAGI.

V is TRBV19 and J is TRBJ1-1, with TRBD1 matching 7 bases. Germline CDR1 LNHDA, CDR2 SQIVND (reference sequence). CDR3 size: 14 residues. V gave up 5 bases and J gave up 9 bases; unmatched junction bases: 12. This chain's CDR3 is CASSAPRDSLKAFF. The CDR3 DNA reads TGTGCCAGTAGTGCCCCCCGGGACAGCCTGAAAGCTTTCTTT.

The rearrangement links TRBV6-5 to TRBJ1-2, with a tentative D call TRBD1 (6 bases). CDR1 and CDR2 (germline): MNHEY, SVGAGI. Trimming pared 2 bases from V and 8 bases from J, leaving 12 bases between. The CDR3 spans 13 residues. The CDR3 DNA follows: TGTGCCAGCAGTTACCCCAGGGGTATCGGCTACACCTTC. Translating it yields CASSYPRGIGYTF.

This chain joins TRBV7-9 and TRBJ1-3; possibly TRBD1 for D (5 bases). V was clipped by 3 bases and J by 8 bases, with 14 bases between them. This CDR3 has 14 amino acids. Germline CDR1 and CDR2: SEHNR and FQNEAQ (reference sequence). The CDR3 region has the DNA TGTGCCAGCAGCTTCGGCAGGGAAGGGGACACCATATATTTT. Encoded protein: CASSFGREGDTIYF.